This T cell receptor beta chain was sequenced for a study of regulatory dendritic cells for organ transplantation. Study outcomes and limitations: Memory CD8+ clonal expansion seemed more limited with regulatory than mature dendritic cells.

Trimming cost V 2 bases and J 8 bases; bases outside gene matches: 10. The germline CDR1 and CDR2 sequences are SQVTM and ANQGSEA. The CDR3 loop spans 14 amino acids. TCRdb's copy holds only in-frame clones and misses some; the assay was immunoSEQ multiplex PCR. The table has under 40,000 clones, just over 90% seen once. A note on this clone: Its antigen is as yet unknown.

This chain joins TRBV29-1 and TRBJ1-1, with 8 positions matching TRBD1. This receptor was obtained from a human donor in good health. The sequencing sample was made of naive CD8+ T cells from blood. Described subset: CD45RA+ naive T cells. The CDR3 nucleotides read TGCAGCGTTGAAATCGACAGGGGTATTCTGGAAGCTTTCTTT. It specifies CSVEIDRGILEAFF. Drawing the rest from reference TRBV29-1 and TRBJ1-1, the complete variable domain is SAVISQKPSRDICQRGTSLTIQCQVDSQVTMMFWYRQQPGQSLTLIATANQGSEATYESGFVIDKFPISRPNLTFSTLTVSNMSPEDSSIYLCSVEIDRGILEAFFGQGTRLTVV.